This entry is about one TCR beta chain. These data come from a study of patients and donors after allogeneic stem cell transplantation. TCRdb called the RT-PCR reads again in MiXCR, with one record for every CDR3 protein. The table includes under 200,000 distinct CDR3 sequences, 30% detected once. CDR1 is SGHRS, CDR2 YFSETQ, per germline. This CDR3 comprises 14 residues. The ends lost 4 bases at V and 5 bases at J; junction bases unmatched: 4. This chain uses TRBV5-1 with TRBJ2-2, with TRBD1 matching over 8 bases. The sample consisted of blood, either unsorted or a sorted T cell fraction (not recorded which). The clonotype comes from a human donor who was either an allogeneic HSCT recipient or a stem cell or donor lymphocyte infusion donor (not recorded which). It is not recorded whose cells these are; they may come from a transplant donor. The CDR3 DNA reads TGCGCCAGCAGCCCGAGACAGGGGACCGGGGAGCTGTTTTTT. This encodes CASSPRQGTGELFF.